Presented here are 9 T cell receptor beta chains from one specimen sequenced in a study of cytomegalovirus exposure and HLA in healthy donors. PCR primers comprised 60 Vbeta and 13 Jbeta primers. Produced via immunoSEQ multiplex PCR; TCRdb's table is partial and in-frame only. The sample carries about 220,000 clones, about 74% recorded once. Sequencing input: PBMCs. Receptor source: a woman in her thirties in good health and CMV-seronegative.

The CDR3: CASSLEGDSNTGELFF. The CDR3 DNA is TGCGCCAGCAGCTTGGAGGGAGATTCTAACACCGGGGAGCTGTTTTTT. The chain carries TRBV5-1 and TRBJ2-2; D possibly corresponds to TRBD2 (5 bases). The V gene lost 0 bases and the J gene lost 2 bases, with 11 bases spanning the gap. The CDR3 contains 16 residues. Germline V gene data show CDR1 as SGHRS and CDR2 as YFSETQ.

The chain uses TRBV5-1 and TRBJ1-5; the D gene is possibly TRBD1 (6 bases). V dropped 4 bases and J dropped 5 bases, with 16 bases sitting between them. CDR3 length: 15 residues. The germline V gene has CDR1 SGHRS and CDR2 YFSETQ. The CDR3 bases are TGCGCCAGCAGCCCAAATACAGGGCGGGATCAGCCCCAGCATTTT. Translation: CASSPNTGRDQPQHF.

The DNA for the CDR3 is TGTGCCAGCAGCTTAGAGTCCAGGGGCGGCGAGCAGTACTTC. Its protein is CASSLESRGGEQYF. The J gene is TRBJ2-5, the V gene TRBV7-6; tentative D call: TRBD1 (6 bases). The closer fit of TRBJ2-7 to the DNA end suggests the J call may be wrong. This CDR3 is 14 amino acids long. Germline loops: CDR1 SGHVS, CDR2 FNYEAQ.

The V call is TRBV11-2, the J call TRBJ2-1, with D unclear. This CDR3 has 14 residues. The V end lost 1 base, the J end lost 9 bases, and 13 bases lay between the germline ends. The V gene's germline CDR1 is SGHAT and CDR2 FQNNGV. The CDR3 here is CASSLGARVGEQFF. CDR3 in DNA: TGTGCCAGCAGCTTAGGGGCTCGTGTGGGTGAGCAGTTCTTC.

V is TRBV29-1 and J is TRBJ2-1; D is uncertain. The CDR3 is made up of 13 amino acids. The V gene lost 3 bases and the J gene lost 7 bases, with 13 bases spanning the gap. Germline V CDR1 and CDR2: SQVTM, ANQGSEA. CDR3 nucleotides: TGCAGCGTTGAGACTTCCTTGGTGAATGAGCAGTTCTTC. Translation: CSVETSLVNEQFF.

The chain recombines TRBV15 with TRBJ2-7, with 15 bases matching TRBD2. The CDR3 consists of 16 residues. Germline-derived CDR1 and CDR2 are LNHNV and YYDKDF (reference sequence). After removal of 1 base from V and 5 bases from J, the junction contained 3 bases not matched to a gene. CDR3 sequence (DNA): TGTGCCACCAGCAGAGGGGGACTAGCGGGGGGAGACGAGCAGTACTTC. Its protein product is CATSRGGLAGGDEQYF.

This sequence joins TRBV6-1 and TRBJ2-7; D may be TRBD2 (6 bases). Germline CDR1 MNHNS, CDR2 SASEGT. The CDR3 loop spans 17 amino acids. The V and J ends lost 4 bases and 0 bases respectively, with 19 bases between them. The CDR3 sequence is CASSATGLAYPSYEQYF. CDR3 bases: TGTGCCAGCAGTGCTACGGGACTCGCGTACCCCTCCTACGAGCAGTACTTC.

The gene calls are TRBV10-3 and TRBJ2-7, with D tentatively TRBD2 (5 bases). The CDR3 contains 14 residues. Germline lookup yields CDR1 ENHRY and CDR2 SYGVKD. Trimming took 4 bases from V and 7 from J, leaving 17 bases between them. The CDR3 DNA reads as TGTGCCATCAGTGGGACTGCCCCCAGAGTTGAGCAGTACTTC. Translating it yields CAISGTAPRVEQYF.

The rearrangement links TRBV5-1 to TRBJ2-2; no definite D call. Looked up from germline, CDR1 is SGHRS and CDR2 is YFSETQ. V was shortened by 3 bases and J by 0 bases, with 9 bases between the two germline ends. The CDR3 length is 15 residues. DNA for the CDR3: TGCGCCAGCAGCTCGTCAGTCGCGAACACCGGGGAGCTGTTTTTT. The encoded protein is CASSSSVANTGELFF. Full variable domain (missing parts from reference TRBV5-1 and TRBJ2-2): KAGVTQTPRYLIKTRGQQVTLSCSPISGHRSVSWYQQTPGQGLQFLFEYFSETQRNKGNFPGRFSGRQFSNSRSEMNVSTLELGDSALYLCASSSSVANTGELFFGEGSRLTVL.